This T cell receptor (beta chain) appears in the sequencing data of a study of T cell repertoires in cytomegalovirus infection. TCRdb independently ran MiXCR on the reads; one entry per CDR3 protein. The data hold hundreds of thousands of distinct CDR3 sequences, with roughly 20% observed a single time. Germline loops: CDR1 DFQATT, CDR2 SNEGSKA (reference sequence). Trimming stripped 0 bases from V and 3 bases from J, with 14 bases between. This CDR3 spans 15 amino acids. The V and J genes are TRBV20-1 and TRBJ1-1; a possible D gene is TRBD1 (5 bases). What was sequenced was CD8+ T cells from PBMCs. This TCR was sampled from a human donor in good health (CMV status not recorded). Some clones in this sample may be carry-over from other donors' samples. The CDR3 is CSARDLRGYDTEAFF. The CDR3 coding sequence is TGCAGTGCTAGAGATTTAAGGGGTTATGACACTGAAGCTTTCTTT.